Each of the 15 T cell receptor beta chains below was sequenced from the same sample in a study of OX40 agonist ivuxolimab in advanced cancers. Produced via immunoSEQ multiplex PCR; TCRdb's table is partial and in-frame only. The sample comprises tens of thousands of clones, approximately 79% of which are singletons, and around 2.1% rests with the top ten. Source: CD4+ or CD8+ T cells sorted from blood, taken in a trial of the OX40 agonist ivuxolimab. All receptors derive from an adult with an advanced solid tumor such as melanoma, head and neck, liver or kidney cancer.

This chain links TRBV28 with TRBJ2-7; weak D call: TRBD1 (6 bases). Trimming pared 10 bases from V and 2 bases from J, leaving 15 bases between. This CDR3 spans 13 amino acids. Germline CDR1 reads MDHEN; CDR2 reads SYDVKM. The CDR3 DNA sequence: TGTGCCACAGGACAGCTGAACCCCTACGAGCAGTACTTC. This codes for CATGQLNPYEQYF.

The V and J genes are TRBV29-1 and TRBJ2-7; 7 bases align to TRBD1. Germline V gene lookup returns CDR1 SQVTM and CDR2 ANQGSEA. The CDR3 has 11 residues. With 7 bases clipped from V and 4 bases from J, the junction kept 4 bases outside the gene matches. CDR3: CSAGTVYEQYF. In DNA form, the CDR3 reads TGCAGCGCCGGGACAGTTTACGAGCAGTACTTC.

V and J are TRBV18 and TRBJ1-5; D remains ambiguous. This CDR3 has 14 amino acids. V lost 2 bases and J lost 4, with 9 bases in between. Germline-derived CDR1 and CDR2 are KGHSH and LQKENI. CDR3 DNA sequence: TGTGCCAGCTCACCAAGGTCAGGTAATCAGCCCCAGCATTTT. Encoded protein: CASSPRSGNQPQHF.

The table lists this clone with a count of one. V and J are TRBV6-5 and TRBJ2-7; D may correspond to TRBD1 or TRBD2 (5 bases each). The CDR3 extends over 15 amino acids. Germline loops: CDR1 MNHEY, CDR2 SVGAGI. V was trimmed by 6 bases and J by 0 bases, leaving 15 bases between them. In nucleotides, the CDR3 is TGTGCCAGCAGCCCCGAGGGGATAAGCTCCTACGAGCAGTACTTC. Its protein product is CASSPEGISSYEQYF.

This clone was counted only a few times. This chain links TRBV30 with TRBJ1-3, with 8 bases aligning to TRBD1. The germline gives CDR1 GTSNPN, CDR2 SVGIG (reference sequence). The trim removed 8 bases at V and 4 bases at J, leaving 10 bases unmatched. CDR3 length: 14 residues. In DNA, the CDR3 is TGTGCCCACACTCGGACAGGGACCGGAAACACCATATATTTT. This encodes CAHTRTGTGNTIYF.

The chain recombines TRBV19 with TRBJ2-5; the D gene could be TRBD1 or TRBD2 (5 bases each). The tail of the sequence fits TRBJ2-7 better, so the J call may be wrong. Germline CDR1 and CDR2: LNHDA and SQIVND (reference sequence). CDR3 length: 16 amino acids. CDR3 DNA sequence: TGTGCCAGTAGTAGGGCCGGCAGGGAGACTACCTACGAGCAGTACTTC. It translates to CASSRAGRETTYEQYF.

The CDR3: CASSLGPGRVSYEQYF. In nucleotides, the CDR3 is TGTGCCAGCAGCTTAGGACCGGGCAGGGTCTCCTACGAGCAGTACTTC. This sequence joins TRBV7-8 and TRBJ2-7; TRBD1 is a possible D gene (5 bases). Trimming stripped 1 base from V and 0 bases from J, with 13 bases between. The CDR3 runs to 16 residues. Germline V gives CDR1 SGHVS, CDR2 FQNEAQ.

A few counts support this clone. V is TRBV5-5 and J is TRBJ1-2; D remains unclear. V gave up 1 base and J gave up 3 bases, with 10 bases separating them. The CDR3 totals 14 residues. Germline V lookup: CDR1 SGHKS, CDR2 YYEKEE (reference sequence). CDR3: CASSLPPADYGYTF. CDR3 nucleotide sequence: TGTGCCAGCAGCTTGCCTCCGGCGGACTATGGCTACACCTTC.

The chain combines TRBV9 with TRBJ1-2, with a possible D match to TRBD1 (5 bases). Germline V gene data show CDR1 as SGDLS and CDR2 as YYNGEE. The CDR3 contains 12 residues. The V gene lost 4 bases and the J gene lost 7 bases, with 11 bases spanning the gap. CDR3 in DNA: TGTGCCAGCAGCCTATCTGGGGGTGGCTACACCTTC. This encodes CASSLSGGGYTF.

This clone came up a few times. This chain links TRBV19 with TRBJ1-1; TRBD1 agrees at 8 bases. J gave up 6 bases and V 1 base, and 4 bases lay outside the gene matches. CDR3 length: 14 amino acids. CDR1 and CDR2 (germline): LNHDA, SQIVND (reference sequence). Here the CDR3 DNA reads TGTGCCAGTAGTATAGGGACAGGGAGGGCTGAAGCTTTCTTT. Encoded protein: CASSIGTGRAEAFF.

Here the CDR3 reads CASSFPSRGRAPPDTQYF. CDR3 DNA sequence: TGTGCCAGCAGTTTCCCCTCAAGGGGGAGGGCCCCTCCTGATACGCAGTATTTT. The V gene is TRBV28, the J gene TRBJ2-3, with a possible D match to TRBD2 (7 bases). Germline V gene data show CDR1 as MDHEN and CDR2 as SYDVKM. The CDR3 has 18 amino acids. V was cut by 3 bases and J by 6 bases, with 25 bases left in between.

The chain uses TRBV6-5 and TRBJ2-7; 8 bases are shared with TRBD1. Germline V gene lookup returns CDR1 MNHEY and CDR2 SVGAGI. CDR3 length: 14 amino acids. After removal of 4 bases from V and 6 bases from J, the junction contained 8 bases not matched to a gene. The CDR3 reads CASSSNQGAGEQYF. CDR3 coding DNA: TGTGCCAGCAGTTCGAACCAGGGGGCGGGCGAGCAGTACTTC.

The chain uses TRBV6-5 and TRBJ2-2; D could derive from TRBD1 or TRBD2 (6 bases each). Trimming took 5 bases from V and 3 from J, leaving 10 bases between them. Germline CDR1 and CDR2: MNHEY and SVGAGI. This CDR3 spans 14 amino acids. This chain's CDR3 is CASSKRGDTGELFF. The CDR3 DNA reads TGTGCCAGCAGTAAAAGGGGGGACACCGGGGAGCTGTTTTTT.

This clone is a singleton in its sample. This chain links TRBV5-6 with TRBJ2-3; D uncertain. Germline CDR1 SGHDT, CDR2 YYEEEE. Trimming pared 3 bases from V and 2 bases from J, leaving 4 bases between. The CDR3 contains 12 residues. The CDR3 loop reads CASSSNTDTQYF. CDR3 DNA: TGTGCCAGCAGCTCGAACACAGATACGCAGTATTTT.

This clone was found a few times. The CDR3 loop reads CASTRPGSSYEQYF. The CDR3 DNA reads TGTGCCAGCACCCGCCCCGGAAGCTCCTACGAGCAGTACTTC. V is TRBV28 and J is TRBJ2-7; D remains ambiguous. V lost 7 bases to trimming and J lost 0 bases, with 13 bases between them. Germline CDR1 reads MDHEN; CDR2 reads SYDVKM. This CDR3 region has 14 residues.